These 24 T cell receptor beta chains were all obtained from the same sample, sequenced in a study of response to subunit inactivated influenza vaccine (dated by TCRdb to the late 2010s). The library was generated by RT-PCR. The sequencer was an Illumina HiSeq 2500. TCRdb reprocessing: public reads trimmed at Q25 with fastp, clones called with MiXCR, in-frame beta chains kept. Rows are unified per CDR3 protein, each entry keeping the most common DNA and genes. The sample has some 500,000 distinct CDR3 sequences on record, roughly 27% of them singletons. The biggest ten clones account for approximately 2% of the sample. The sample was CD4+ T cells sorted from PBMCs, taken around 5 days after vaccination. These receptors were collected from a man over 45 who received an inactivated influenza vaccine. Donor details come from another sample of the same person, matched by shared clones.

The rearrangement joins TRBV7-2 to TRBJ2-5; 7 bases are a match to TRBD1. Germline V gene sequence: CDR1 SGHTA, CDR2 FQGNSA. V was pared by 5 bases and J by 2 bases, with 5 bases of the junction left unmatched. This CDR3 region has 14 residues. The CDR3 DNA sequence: TGTGCCAGCAGCGCCAACAGGGGACAAGAGACCCAGTACTTC. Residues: CASSANRGQETQYF.

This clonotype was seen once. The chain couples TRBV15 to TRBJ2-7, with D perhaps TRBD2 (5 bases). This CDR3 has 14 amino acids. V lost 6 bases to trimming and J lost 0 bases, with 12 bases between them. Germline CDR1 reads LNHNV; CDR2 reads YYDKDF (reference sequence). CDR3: CATSEGKNSYEQYF. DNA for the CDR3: TGTGCCACCAGTGAGGGCAAGAACTCCTACGAGCAGTACTTC.

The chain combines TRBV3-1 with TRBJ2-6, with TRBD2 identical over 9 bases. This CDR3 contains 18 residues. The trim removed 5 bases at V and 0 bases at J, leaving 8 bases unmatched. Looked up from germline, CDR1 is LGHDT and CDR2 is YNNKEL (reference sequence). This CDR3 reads CASSFRLAANSGANVLTF. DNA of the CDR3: TGTGCCAGCAGCTTTCGACTAGCGGCCAACTCTGGGGCCAACGTCCTGACTTTC.

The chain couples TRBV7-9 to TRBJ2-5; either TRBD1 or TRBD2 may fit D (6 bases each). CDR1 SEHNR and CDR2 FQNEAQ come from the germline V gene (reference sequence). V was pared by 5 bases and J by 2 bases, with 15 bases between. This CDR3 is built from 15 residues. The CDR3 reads CASSPGDIPQETQYF. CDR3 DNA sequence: TGTGCCAGCAGCCCGGGGGACATACCACAAGAGACCCAGTACTTC.

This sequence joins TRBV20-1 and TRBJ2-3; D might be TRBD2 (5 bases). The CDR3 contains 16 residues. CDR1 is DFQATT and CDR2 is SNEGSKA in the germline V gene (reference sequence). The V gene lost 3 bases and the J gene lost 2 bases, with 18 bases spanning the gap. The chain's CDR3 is CSASGPGMLFTDTQYF. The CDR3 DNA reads TGCAGTGCTAGCGGACCGGGGATGCTCTTCACAGATACGCAGTATTTT.

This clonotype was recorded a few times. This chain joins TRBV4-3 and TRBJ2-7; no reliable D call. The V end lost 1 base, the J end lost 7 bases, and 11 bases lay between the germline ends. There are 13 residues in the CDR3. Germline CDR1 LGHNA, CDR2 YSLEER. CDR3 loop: CASSQARYREQYF. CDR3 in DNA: TGCGCCAGCAGCCAAGCCCGTTATCGGGAGCAGTACTTC.

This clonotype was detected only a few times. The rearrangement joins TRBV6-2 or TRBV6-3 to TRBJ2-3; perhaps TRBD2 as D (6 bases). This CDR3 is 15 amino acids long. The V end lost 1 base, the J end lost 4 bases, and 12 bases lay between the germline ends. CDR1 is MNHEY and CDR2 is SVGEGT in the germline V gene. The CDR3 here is CASSYWSGAPDTQYF. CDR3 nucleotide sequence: TGTGCCAGCAGTTACTGGTCGGGAGCCCCAGATACGCAGTATTTT.

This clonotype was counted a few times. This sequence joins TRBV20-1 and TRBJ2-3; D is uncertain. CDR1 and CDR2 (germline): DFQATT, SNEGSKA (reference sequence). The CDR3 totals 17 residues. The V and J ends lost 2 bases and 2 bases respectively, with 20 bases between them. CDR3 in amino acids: CSARLRRVVELTDTQYF. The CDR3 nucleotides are TGCAGTGCTAGATTAAGGCGAGTGGTAGAACTCACAGATACGCAGTATTTT.

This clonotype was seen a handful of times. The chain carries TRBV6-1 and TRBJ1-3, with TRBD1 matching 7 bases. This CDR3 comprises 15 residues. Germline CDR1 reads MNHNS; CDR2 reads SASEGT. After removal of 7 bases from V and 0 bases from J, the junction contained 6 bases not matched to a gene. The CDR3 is CASTRTGDSGNTIYF. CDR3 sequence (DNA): TGTGCCAGCACCAGGACAGGCGACTCTGGAAACACCATATATTTT.

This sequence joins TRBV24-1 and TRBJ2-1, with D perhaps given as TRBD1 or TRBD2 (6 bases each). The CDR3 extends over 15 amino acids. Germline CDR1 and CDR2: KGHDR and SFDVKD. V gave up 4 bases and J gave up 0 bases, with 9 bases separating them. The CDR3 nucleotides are TGTGCCACCAGTGAGGGGGGCCTCTCCTACAATGAGCAGTTCTTC. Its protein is CATSEGGLSYNEQFF.

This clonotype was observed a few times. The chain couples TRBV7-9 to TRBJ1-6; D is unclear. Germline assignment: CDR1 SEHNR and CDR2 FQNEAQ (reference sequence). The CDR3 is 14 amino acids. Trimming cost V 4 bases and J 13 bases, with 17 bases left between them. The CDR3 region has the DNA TGTGCCAGCAGCTACGGGGAGCCAAAATCGCCCCTCCACTTT. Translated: CASSYGEPKSPLHF.

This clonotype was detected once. CDR3 nucleotide sequence: TGTGCCAGCAGTTTAGCAGGGAGCCGCGGGGCCTCTGAAGCTTTCTTT. It yields the protein CASSLAGSRGASEAFF. This chain connects TRBV12-3 or TRBV12-4 to TRBJ1-1; TRBD1 might be the D (5 bases). The CDR3 totals 16 residues. V was trimmed by 0 bases and J by 6 bases, leaving 17 bases between them.

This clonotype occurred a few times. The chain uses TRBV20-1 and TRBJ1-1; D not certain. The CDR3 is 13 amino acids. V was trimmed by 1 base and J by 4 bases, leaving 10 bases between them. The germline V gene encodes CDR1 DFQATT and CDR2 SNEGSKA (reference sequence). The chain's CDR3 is CSARAWEGTEAFF. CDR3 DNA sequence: TGCAGTGCTAGAGCATGGGAGGGCACTGAAGCTTTCTTT.

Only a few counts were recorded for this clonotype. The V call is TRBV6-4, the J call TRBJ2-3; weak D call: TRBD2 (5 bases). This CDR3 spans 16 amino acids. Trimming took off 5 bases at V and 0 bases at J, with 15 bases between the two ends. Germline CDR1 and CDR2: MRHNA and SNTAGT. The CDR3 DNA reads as TGTGCCAGCAGTCTAGCAATAACCCGGAGCACAGATACGCAGTATTTT. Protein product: CASSLAITRSTDTQYF.

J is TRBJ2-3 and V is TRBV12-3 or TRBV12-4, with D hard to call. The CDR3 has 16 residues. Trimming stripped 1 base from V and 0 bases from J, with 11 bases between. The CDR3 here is CASSLGRLASTDTQYF. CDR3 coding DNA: TGTGCCAGCAGTTTAGGTCGGCTCGCTAGCACAGATACGCAGTATTTT.

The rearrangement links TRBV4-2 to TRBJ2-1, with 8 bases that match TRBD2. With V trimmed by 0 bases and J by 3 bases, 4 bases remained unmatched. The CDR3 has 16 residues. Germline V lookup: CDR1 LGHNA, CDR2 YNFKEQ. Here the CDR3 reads CASSQEIAGIYNEQFF. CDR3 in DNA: TGTGCCAGCAGCCAAGAGATAGCGGGGATCTACAATGAGCAGTTCTTC.

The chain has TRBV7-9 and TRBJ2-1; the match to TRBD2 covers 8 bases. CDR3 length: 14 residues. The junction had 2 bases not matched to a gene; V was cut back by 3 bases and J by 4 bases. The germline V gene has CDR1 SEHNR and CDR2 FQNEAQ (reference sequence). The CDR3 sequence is CASSLRGDYNEQFF. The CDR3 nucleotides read TGTGCCAGCAGCTTGCGGGGGGATTACAATGAGCAGTTCTTC.

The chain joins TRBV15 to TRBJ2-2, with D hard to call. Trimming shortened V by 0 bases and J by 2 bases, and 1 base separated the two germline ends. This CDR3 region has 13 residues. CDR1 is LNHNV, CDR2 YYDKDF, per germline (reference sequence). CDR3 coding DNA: TGTGCCACCAGCAGAGATAACACCGGGGAGCTGTTTTTT. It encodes CATSRDNTGELFF.

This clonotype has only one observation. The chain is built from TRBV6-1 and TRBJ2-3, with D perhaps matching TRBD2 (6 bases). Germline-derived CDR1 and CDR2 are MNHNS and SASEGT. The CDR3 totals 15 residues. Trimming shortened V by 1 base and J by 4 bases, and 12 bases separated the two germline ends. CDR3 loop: CASSEVGRGADTQYF. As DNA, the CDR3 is TGTGCCAGCAGTGAAGTAGGGCGGGGAGCAGATACGCAGTATTTT.

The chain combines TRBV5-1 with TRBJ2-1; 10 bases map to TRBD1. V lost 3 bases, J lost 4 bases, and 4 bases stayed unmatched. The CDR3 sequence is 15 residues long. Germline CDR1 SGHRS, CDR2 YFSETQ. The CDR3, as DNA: TGCGCCAGCAGCTACCGGGACAGGGGATACAATGAGCAGTTCTTC. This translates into CASSYRDRGYNEQFF.

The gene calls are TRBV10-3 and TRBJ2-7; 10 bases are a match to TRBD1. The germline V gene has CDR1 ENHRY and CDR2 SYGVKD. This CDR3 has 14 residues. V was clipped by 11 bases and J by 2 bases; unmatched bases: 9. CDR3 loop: CAVGAGTGAYEQYF. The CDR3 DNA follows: TGTGCCGTGGGGGCCGGGACAGGGGCCTACGAGCAGTACTTC.

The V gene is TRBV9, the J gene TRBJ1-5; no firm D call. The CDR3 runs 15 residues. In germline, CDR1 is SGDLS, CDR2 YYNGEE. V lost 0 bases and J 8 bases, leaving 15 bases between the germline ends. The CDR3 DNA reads TGTGCCAGCAGCGTAGACGCGGGGTTGAGGGAGCCCCAGCATTTT. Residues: CASSVDAGLREPQHF.

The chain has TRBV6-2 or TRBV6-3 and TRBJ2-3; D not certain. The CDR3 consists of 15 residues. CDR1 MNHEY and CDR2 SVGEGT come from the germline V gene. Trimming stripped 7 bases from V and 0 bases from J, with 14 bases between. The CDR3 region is CASTPPGHSTDTQYF. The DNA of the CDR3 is TGTGCCAGCACCCCTCCGGGTCATAGCACAGATACGCAGTATTTT.

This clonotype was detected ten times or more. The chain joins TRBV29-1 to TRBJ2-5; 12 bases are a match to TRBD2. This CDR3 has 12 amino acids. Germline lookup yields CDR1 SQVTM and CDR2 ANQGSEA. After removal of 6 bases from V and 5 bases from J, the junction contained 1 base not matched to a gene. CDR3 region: CSVLAGGETQYF. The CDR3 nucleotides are TGCAGCGTACTAGCGGGAGGTGAGACCCAGTACTTC.